Following are 9 T cell receptor beta chains from one sample sequenced in a study of blood T cell repertoires in COVID-19. Produced via immunoSEQ multiplex PCR; TCRdb's table is partial and in-frame only. The sample contains about 59,000 clones, roughly 70% of which appear only once. The sample was peripheral blood. Receptors originate from a woman between 65 and 79 years old with acute or convalescent COVID-19.

This rearrangement joins TRBV27 to TRBJ1-6, with 8 bases that match TRBD1. With 6 bases clipped from V and 8 bases from J, the junction kept 9 bases outside the gene matches. This CDR3 has 15 residues. Looked up from germline, CDR1 is MNHEY and CDR2 is SMNVEV (reference sequence). The CDR3 DNA follows: TGTGCCAGCAGGAGGGACAGGCCCAACTATTCACCCCTCCACTTT. It is translated as CASRRDRPNYSPLHF.

This clone was observed a few times. The gene calls are TRBV19 and TRBJ2-5; D ambiguous. V lost 0 bases and J 7 bases, leaving 9 bases between the germline ends. Germline values: CDR1 LNHDA, CDR2 SQIVND (reference sequence). The CDR3 runs 13 residues. The CDR3 reads CASSIDPTRTQYF. In DNA, the CDR3 is TGTGCCAGTAGTATAGATCCGACAAGGACCCAGTACTTC. Complete variable domain (other parts from reference TRBV19 and TRBJ2-5): DGGITQSPKYLFRKEGQNVTLSCEQNLNHDAMYWYRQDPGQGLRLIYYSQIVNDFQKGDIAEGYSVSREKKESFPLTVTSAQKNPTAFYLCASSIDPTRTQYFGPGTRLLVL.

The chain employs TRBV28 and TRBJ2-2; a possible D gene is TRBD2 (7 bases). This CDR3 is 14 amino acids long. Germline V gene lookup returns CDR1 MDHEN and CDR2 SYDVKM. Trimming pared 8 bases from V and 5 bases from J, leaving 15 bases between. CDR3 bases: TGTGCCAGCGTTGAGGGGGGGCGGACCGGGGAGCTGTTTTTT. It encodes CASVEGGRTGELFF.

The rearrangement uses TRBV7-3 and TRBJ1-4, with a tentative D call TRBD1 (6 bases). Trimming cost V 1 base and J 11 bases, with 11 bases left between them. CDR1 is SGHTA and CDR2 is FQGTGA in the germline V gene. This CDR3 is built from 13 residues. The CDR3: CASSLNGQGKLFF. The CDR3 nucleotides are TGTGCCAGCAGCTTAAATGGTCAGGGGAAACTGTTTTTT.

A single count supports this clone. One end of the junction fails to match germline, which may point to a read error. The chain employs TRBV30 and TRBJ2-4; D may be TRBD1 (6 bases). The CDR3 is made up of 9 amino acids. Per the germline V gene, CDR1 is GTSNPN and CDR2 is SVGIG (reference sequence). The CDR3 spells CAWGPGHHF. DNA of the CDR3: TGTGCCTGGGGACCGGGACACCACTTC. Filled out from reference TRBV30 and TRBJ2-4, the complete variable domain reads SQTIHQWPATLVQPVGSPLSLECTVEGTSNPNLYWYRQAAGRGLQLLFYSVGIGQISSEVPQNLSASRPQDRQFILSSKKLLLSDSGFYLCAWGPGHHFGAGTRLSVL.

The chain carries TRBV7-3 and TRBJ2-3; D is possibly TRBD2 (5 bases). Germline V CDR1 and CDR2: SGHTA, FQGTGA. This CDR3 region has 13 residues. V dropped 5 bases and J dropped 6 bases, with 12 bases sitting between them. The CDR3 region has the DNA TGTGCCAGCAGCAGAGACTACCTGGATACGCAGTATTTT. This encodes CASSRDYLDTQYF.

The chain uses TRBV10-2 and TRBJ2-1, with 9 bases lining up with TRBD1. V lost 5 bases, J lost 4 bases, and 6 bases stayed unmatched. CDR3 size: 15 residues. The germline V gene encodes CDR1 WSHSY and CDR2 SAAADI. DNA of the CDR3: TGCGCCAGCAGTCGAACCGGGACAGGGTACAATGAGCAGTTCTTC. Its protein product is CASSRTGTGYNEQFF.

V is TRBV12-3 or TRBV12-4 and J is TRBJ1-4; maybe TRBD1 (6 bases). The CDR3 is 13 amino acids. V dropped 7 bases and J dropped 7 bases, with 13 bases sitting between them. CDR3 in DNA: TGTGCCAGCATCCTAAGGGGGGGTGAAAAACTGTTTTTT. This gives the protein CASILRGGEKLFF.

The rearrangement uses TRBV21-1 and TRBJ2-7; the table's D call TRBD2 went unverified against the DNA. TRBV21-1 is a recognized pseudogene. The CDR3 spans 18 residues. The CDR3 DNA follows: TGTGCCAGCAGCAAAGGAAGTCAACTAGGGGGGGTCCCCTACGAGCAGTACTTC. As protein: CASSKGSQLGGVPYEQYF.